What follows are 13 T cell receptor beta chains derived from one specimen sequenced in a study of blood T cell repertoires in COVID-19. The table came from immunoSEQ multiplex PCR; TCRdb's copy has only in-frame clones and leaves some out. The sample records about 310,000 clones, 87% being singletons. Sequenced input: peripheral blood. Receptor source: a woman between 50 and 59 years old who had recovered from COVID-19.

J is TRBJ1-1 and V is TRBV20-1; D unclear. The CDR3 length is 9 residues. Germline loops: CDR1 DFQATT, CDR2 SNEGSKA (reference sequence). The CDR3 region is CRIAVEAFF. CDR3 in DNA: TGCAGAATAGCAGTTGAAGCTTTCTTT.

As for this clone: Other DNA sequences from this sample encode an identical CDR3 as well. V and J are TRBV29-1 and TRBJ1-5; 7 nucleotides match TRBD1. Germline assignment: CDR1 SQVTM and CDR2 ANQGSEA. J was trimmed by 4 bases and V by 6 bases; bases with no gene match: 9. This CDR3 comprises 14 residues. The CDR3 bases are TGCAGCGTCGCGACAGGGAGTGGTAATCAGCCCCAGCATTTT. Residues: CSVATGSGNQPQHF.

J is TRBJ2-5 and V is TRBV5-4; D call uncertain. CDR3 size: 14 residues. The V end lost 0 bases, the J end lost 5 bases, and 11 bases lay between the germline ends. Germline lookup yields CDR1 SGHNT and CDR2 YYREEE (reference sequence). The CDR3 protein is CASSLGLSMETQYF. In DNA, the CDR3 is TGTGCCAGCAGCTTGGGACTCTCAATGGAGACCCAGTACTTC. Looking up the rest from reference TRBV5-4 and TRBJ2-5 gives the full variable domain: ETGVTQSPTHLIKTRGQQVTLRCSSQSGHNTVSWYQQALGQGPQFIFQYYREEENGRGNFPPRFSGLQFPNYSSELNVNALELDDSALYLCASSLGLSMETQYFGPGTRLLVL.

This clone was detected only a few times. This chain links TRBV27 with TRBJ1-6; D gene unclear. CDR1 and CDR2 from the germline V gene are MNHEY and SMNVEV (reference sequence). V was clipped by 2 bases and J by 4 bases, with 9 bases between them. There are 15 residues in the CDR3. In DNA form, the CDR3 reads TGTGCCAGCAGTTTAAACGGAGTTTATAATTCACCCCTCCACTTT. It yields the protein CASSLNGVYNSPLHF.

The rearrangement links TRBV6-5 to TRBJ2-7, with 8 positions matching TRBD2. This CDR3 has 16 residues. The germline V gene has CDR1 MNHEY and CDR2 SVGAGI. Trimming cost V 4 bases and J 4 bases; bases outside gene matches: 12. The CDR3 DNA reads as TGTGCCAGCAGTTTTTCTTCCGGGACTAGGGTATACGAGCAGTACTTC. Protein: CASSFSSGTRVYEQYF.

CDR3 amino acids: CASSLSEYEQYF. CDR3 nucleotides: TGTGCCAGCAGTTTGTCTGAGTACGAGCAGTACTTC. The chain combines TRBV6-2 or TRBV6-3 with TRBJ2-7; D is uncertain. The V end lost 4 bases, the J end lost 4 bases, and 8 bases lay between the germline ends. This CDR3 spans 12 amino acids. Germline loops: CDR1 MNHEY, CDR2 SVGEGT.

As to this clone: Other nucleotide sequences in the sample specify the same CDR3. The V gene is TRBV29-1, the J gene TRBJ2-1, with 7 bases aligning to TRBD2. After removal of 4 bases from V and 4 bases from J, the junction contained 4 bases not matched to a gene. The CDR3 runs 13 residues. The germline V gene encodes CDR1 SQVTM and CDR2 ANQGSEA. The CDR3: CSVGLAEYNEQFF. The CDR3 region has the DNA TGCAGCGTTGGACTAGCAGAGTACAATGAGCAGTTCTTC.

This chain links TRBV2 with TRBJ1-2; possible D gene TRBD1, 5 bases. Between the trimmed V and J ends, which lost 3 bases and 7 bases, there was a span of 15 bases. CDR1 is SNHLY, CDR2 FYNNEI, per germline. This CDR3 is built from 14 residues. CDR3 in amino acids: CASSDNGGGSGYTF. The CDR3 DNA reads TGTGCCAGCAGTGACAACGGGGGGGGTAGTGGCTACACCTTC.

The chain links TRBV7-3 to TRBJ2-3; D may be TRBD2 (6 bases). In germline, CDR1 is SGHTA, CDR2 FQGTGA. The CDR3 is 13 amino acids. Trimming shortened V by 5 bases and J by 4 bases, and 10 bases separated the two germline ends. CDR3 sequence (DNA): TGTGCCAGCAGCCCCGGGGGTGCAGATACGCAGTATTTT. Translation: CASSPGGADTQYF. Combining the CDR3 with reference TRBV7-3 and TRBJ2-3 gives the whole variable domain GAGVSQTPSNKVTEKGKYVELRCDPISGHTALYWYRQSLGQGPEFLIYFQGTGAADDSGLPNDRFFAVRPEGSVSTLKIQRTERGDSAVYLCASSPGGADTQYFGPGTRLTVL.

The J gene is TRBJ2-1, the V gene TRBV21-1; the table's TRBD1 call for D was not verified on the DNA. TRBV21-1 constitutes a pseudogene. There are 15 residues in the CDR3. CDR3 in DNA: TGTGCCAGCAGCAAGGACAGGGGTTCACACAATGAGCAGTTCTTC. Translating gives CASSKDRGSHNEQFF.

J is TRBJ2-7 and V is TRBV12-3 or TRBV12-4; D gene ambiguous. The CDR3 loop spans 12 amino acids. With 6 bases removed from V and 0 bases from J, the gap between germline ends came to 6 bases. DNA of the CDR3: TGTGCCAGCAGCGGTGCCTCCTACGAGCAGTACTTC. Residues: CASSGASYEQYF.

Here the CDR3 reads CASSFYPLAGGVTDTQYF. The CDR3 bases are TGTGCCAGCAGTTTTTATCCCCTAGCGGGAGGCGTCACAGATACGCAGTATTTT. This chain uses TRBV28 with TRBJ2-3, with 11 bases matching TRBD2. With V trimmed by 3 bases and J by 2 bases, 10 bases remained unmatched. Germline V gives CDR1 MDHEN, CDR2 SYDVKM. The CDR3 runs to 18 residues. Supplemented by reference TRBV28 and TRBJ2-3, the full variable domain reads DVKVTQSSRYLVKRTGEKVFLECVQDMDHENMFWYRQDPGLGLRLIYFSYDVKMKEKGDIPEGYSVSREKKERFSLILESASTNQTSMYLCASSFYPLAGGVTDTQYFGPGTRLTVL.

The V call is TRBV11-3, the J call TRBJ2-1; TRBD2 might be the D (6 bases). Trimming took 0 bases from V and 9 from J, leaving 9 bases between them. Germline V gene sequence: CDR1 SGHNT, CDR2 YENEEA. This CDR3 is 13 amino acids long. The DNA for the CDR3 is TGTGCCAGCAGCTTAGATCGGACTACTGAGCAGTTCTTC. Translating gives CASSLDRTTEQFF.